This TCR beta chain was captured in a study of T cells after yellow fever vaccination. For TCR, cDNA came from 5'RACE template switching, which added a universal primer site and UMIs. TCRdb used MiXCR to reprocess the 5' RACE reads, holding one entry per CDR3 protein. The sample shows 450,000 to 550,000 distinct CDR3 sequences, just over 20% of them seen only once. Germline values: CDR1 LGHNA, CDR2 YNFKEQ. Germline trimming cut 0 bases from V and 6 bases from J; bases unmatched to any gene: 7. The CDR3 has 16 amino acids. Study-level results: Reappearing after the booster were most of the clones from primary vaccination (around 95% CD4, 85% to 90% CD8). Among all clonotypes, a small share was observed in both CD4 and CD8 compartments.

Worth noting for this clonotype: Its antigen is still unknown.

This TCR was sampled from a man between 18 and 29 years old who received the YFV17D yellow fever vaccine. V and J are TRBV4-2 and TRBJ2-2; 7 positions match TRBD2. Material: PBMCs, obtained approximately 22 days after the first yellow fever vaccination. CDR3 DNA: TGTGCCAGCAGCCAAGAGGGACTACTTATCGCCGGGGAGCTGTTTTTT. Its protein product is CASSQEGLLIAGELFF.